These 27 T cell receptor beta chains were sequenced from one sample in a study of shared clonotypes between healthy human individuals. TCRdb's table, derived via immunoSEQ multiplex PCR, lists solely in-frame clones and lacks some. In the table there are about 1.1 million clones, about 80% of which are singletons. The sequenced sample consisted of memory CD4+ T cells from PBMCs. Indicated subset: CD45RA-negative fraction. These receptors originate from a man aged 18-30 years in good health. Some clones in this sample may be carry-over from other donors' samples.

This clone occurred once. This chain's CDR3 is CAISESPARQGGSFSTDTQYF. The CDR3 region has the DNA TGTGCCATCAGTGAGTCGCCCGCTAGACAGGGCGGAAGTTTTAGCACAGATACGCAGTATTTT. The chain is built from TRBV10-3 and TRBJ2-3; 7 bases fit TRBD1. The germline V gene has CDR1 ENHRY and CDR2 SYGVKD. Trimming cost V 0 bases and J 0 bases; bases outside gene matches: 18. The length of the CDR3 is 21 residues.

The V gene is TRBV5-1, the J gene TRBJ1-1; TRBD1 agrees at 9 bases. The CDR3 is made up of 15 amino acids. The germline gives CDR1 SGHRS, CDR2 YFSETQ. V lost 3 bases to trimming and J lost 6 bases; unmatched junction nucleotides: 9. CDR3 in amino acids: CASSWRDRVESEAFF. CDR3 coding DNA: TGCGCCAGCAGCTGGAGGGACAGGGTTGAATCTGAAGCTTTCTTT.

About this clone: Just one base apart from a much larger clone, this may be a read error. In the same sample, other DNA sequences code for this CDR3. The chain couples TRBV7-9 to TRBJ2-7, with D perhaps assigned TRBD1 or TRBD2 (5 bases each). This CDR3 has 13 amino acids. Germline V CDR1 and CDR2: SEHNR, FQNEAQ (reference sequence). V lost 2 bases to trimming and J lost 4 bases, with 9 bases between them. DNA for the CDR3: TGTGCCAGCAGCTTACGGGGCGGTTACGAGCAGTACTTC. It translates to CASSLRGGYEQYF.

V is TRBV9 and J is TRBJ2-2; D gene unclear. The CDR3 is 15 residues long. Between the trimmed V and J ends, which lost 3 bases and 4 bases, there was a span of 13 bases. CDR1 is SGDLS, CDR2 YYNGEE, per germline. CDR3 sequence (DNA): TGTGCCAGCAGCGGACCCTCCCAGCCCACCGGGGAGCTGTTTTTT. It yields the protein CASSGPSQPTGELFF.

This clone has a handful of counts. V is TRBV28 and J is TRBJ2-7; D is perhaps TRBD1 (5 bases). Deletions cut 4 bases from V and 11 bases from J, with 12 bases between. The germline CDR1 and CDR2 sequences are MDHEN and SYDVKM. CDR3 length equals 11 residues. The CDR3 DNA sequence: TGTGCCAGCAGTTCCTTTCTCAGGGAGTACTTC. As protein: CASSSFLREYF. Together with reference TRBV28 and TRBJ2-7, the CDR3 gives the full variable domain: DVKVTQSSRYLVKRTGEKVFLECVQDMDHENMFWYRQDPGLGLRLIYFSYDVKMKEKGDIPEGYSVSREKKERFSLILESASTNQTSMYLCASSSFLREYFGPGTRLTVT.

This clone has just a few counts. The gene calls are TRBV5-1 and TRBJ1-1; 7 bases are a match to TRBD1. V trimming: 4 bases; J trimming: 2 bases; junction bases outside the gene matches: 5. Germline CDR1 reads SGHRS; CDR2 reads YFSETQ. There are 14 residues in the CDR3. The CDR3 nucleotides are TGCGCCAGCAGCCTCCGGGACAGCAACACTGAAGCTTTCTTT. Translated, it gives CASSLRDSNTEAFF.

Notes on this clone: The likely explanation is a read error, given a far larger clone one base away. The V call is TRBV7-9, the J call TRBJ1-1; tentative D call: TRBD1 (5 bases). Germline V gene data show CDR1 as SEHNR and CDR2 as FQNEAQ (reference sequence). The CDR3 totals 12 residues. V was trimmed by 5 bases and J by 1 base, leaving 5 bases between them. The CDR3: CASSQGNTEAFF. As DNA, the CDR3 is TGTGCCAGCAGCCAGGGGAACACTGAAGCTTTCTTT. Combining the CDR3 with reference TRBV7-9 and TRBJ1-1 gives the whole variable domain DTGVSQNPRHKITKRGQNVTFRCDPISEHNRLYWYRQTLGQGPEFLTYFQNEAQLEKSRLLSDRFSAERPKGSFSTLEIQRTEQGDSAMYLCASSQGNTEAFFGQGTRLTVV.

This clone was observed a single time. This sequence joins TRBV30 and TRBJ1-6; D call uncertain. This CDR3 comprises 15 residues. Germline-derived CDR1 and CDR2 are GTSNPN and SVGIG (reference sequence). Trimming stripped 1 base from V and 3 bases from J, with 10 bases between. CDR3: CAWSGRAFYNSPLHF. In nucleotides, the CDR3 is TGTGCCTGGAGTGGTAGGGCCTTCTATAATTCACCCCTCCACTTT.

Only a few counts were recorded for this clone. A single base is all that separates this from a far larger clone, so a read error is likely. Distinct nucleotide sequences in the sample also encode this CDR3. The chain couples TRBV5-1 to TRBJ2-6; D unresolved. The CDR3 runs 14 residues. The germline CDR1 and CDR2 sequences are SGHRS and YFSETQ. V was clipped by 2 bases and J by 0 bases, with 3 bases between them. The CDR3 DNA reads as TGCGCCAGCAGCTTCGGCTCTGGGGCCAACGTCCTGACTTTC. This codes for CASSFGSGANVLTF. Drawing the rest from reference TRBV5-1 and TRBJ2-6, the complete variable domain is KAGVTQTPRYLIKTRGQQVTLSCSPISGHRSVSWYQQTPGQGLQFLFEYFSETQRNKGNFPGRFSGRQFSNSRSEMNVSTLELGDSALYLCASSFGSGANVLTFGAGSRLTVL.

V usage is TRBV27 and J usage is TRBJ1-1; D gene ambiguous. The V and J ends lost 8 bases and 3 bases respectively, with 13 bases between them. CDR3 length: 13 amino acids. Germline V lookup: CDR1 MNHEY, CDR2 SMNVEV (reference sequence). CDR3 nucleotide sequence: TGTGCCAGCCACCGACGGCTGGACACTGAAGCTTTCTTT. Amino acid sequence: CASHRRLDTEAFF.

CDR3 amino acids: CASSSGTPSSEETQYF. CDR3 bases: TGCGCCAGCAGCTCCGGGACCCCCAGCTCCGAAGAGACCCAGTACTTC. J is TRBJ2-5 and V is TRBV5-1; TRBD1 or TRBD2 may be the D gene (5 bases each). The CDR3 covers 16 residues. Germline V gene data show CDR1 as SGHRS and CDR2 as YFSETQ. V was pared by 3 bases and J by 3 bases, with 18 bases between.

This chain links TRBV30 with TRBJ2-5; D gene ambiguous. V lost 2 bases, J lost 5 bases, and 12 bases lay in between. CDR1 is GTSNPN, CDR2 SVGIG, per germline (reference sequence). The CDR3 loop spans 13 amino acids. This CDR3 is CAWSPPSEETQYF. CDR3 coding DNA: TGTGCCTGGAGTCCACCTTCCGAGGAGACCCAGTACTTC.

This clone was picked up one time. The chain uses TRBV18 and TRBJ1-1; D remains unclear. The CDR3 runs 15 residues. Trimming left V 0 bases short and J 1 base short, with 9 bases between. Germline V gene data show CDR1 as KGHSH and CDR2 as LQKENI. As DNA, the CDR3 is TGTGCCAGCTCACCACCGTCGGAGAGGAACACTGAAGCTTTCTTT. Translated: CASSPPSERNTEAFF.

About this clone itself: Additional DNA sequences in this sample encode the identical CDR3. The chain carries TRBV30 and TRBJ1-3; 8 bases fit TRBD1. Germline lookup yields CDR1 GTSNPN and CDR2 SVGIG (reference sequence). The J segment lost 0 bases and the V segment lost 2 bases, leaving 0 bases of the junction unmatched. This CDR3 is 14 amino acids long. The CDR3 coding sequence is TGTGCCTGGAGTACAGGGGGCTCTGGAAACACCATATATTTT. This encodes CAWSTGGSGNTIYF.

The V gene is TRBV29-1, the J gene TRBJ1-2; a weak D match, TRBD1 (5 bases). Trimming removed 7 bases from V and 2 bases from J, with 17 bases in between. Looked up from germline, CDR1 is SQVTM and CDR2 is ANQGSEA. This CDR3 comprises 14 residues. CDR3 in DNA: TGCAGCGCCCTTCCACCGGGACGGAACTATGGCTACACCTTC. Translation: CSALPPGRNYGYTF.

The chain combines TRBV11-3 with TRBJ2-7; tentative D call: TRBD1 (5 bases). V shed 0 bases and J shed 3 bases, with 9 bases lying between them. Germline V lookup: CDR1 SGHNT, CDR2 YENEEA. The CDR3 extends over 14 amino acids. CDR3 DNA: TGTGCCAGCAGCTTAGAGGGGCATAACTACGAGCAGTACTTC. This gives the protein CASSLEGHNYEQYF.

The count of this clone is one. DNA of the CDR3: TGTGCCAGCAGCCCGGGACTAGCGGGCTCCTACGAGCAGTACTTC. This sequence encodes CASSPGLAGSYEQYF. The chain recombines TRBV7-2 with TRBJ2-7; the match to TRBD2 covers 12 bases. Unmatched junction bases numbered 2, after V lost 5 bases and J lost 0 bases. The CDR3 length is 15 residues. The germline CDR1 and CDR2 sequences are SGHTA and FQGNSA.

This clone was seen a handful of times. The chain couples TRBV7-3 to TRBJ2-7, with no clear D. This CDR3 spans 13 amino acids. Trimming cost V 3 bases and J 5 bases, with 11 bases left between them. Germline CDR1 SGHTA, CDR2 FQGTGA. In DNA, the CDR3 is TGTGCCAGCAGCTTTAGCTCCCGTGACGAGCAGTACTTC. Translated, it gives CASSFSSRDEQYF.

Notes on this clone: Other DNA sequences from this sample encode an identical CDR3 as well. This rearrangement joins TRBV5-6 to TRBJ2-7; no firm D call. This CDR3 has 13 residues. Germline V lookup: CDR1 SGHDT, CDR2 YYEEEE. V was shortened by 3 bases and J by 2 bases, with 9 bases between the two germline ends. The CDR3 nucleotides read TGTGCCAGCAGCTCTGGACCCGCCTACGAGCAGTACTTC. Protein product: CASSSGPAYEQYF.

The chain couples TRBV27 to TRBJ1-2; D not certain. V shed 3 bases and J shed 8 bases, with 13 bases lying between them. This CDR3 contains 13 residues. Germline values: CDR1 MNHEY, CDR2 SMNVEV (reference sequence). CDR3 DNA sequence: TGTGCCAGCAGTTTTGGTTCGACTGGCGGCTACACCTTC. It encodes CASSFGSTGGYTF.

This clone was counted ten times or more. This sample also contains other DNA sequences that code for the same CDR3. The rearrangement joins TRBV19 to TRBJ1-1; D is unresolved. Looked up from germline, CDR1 is LNHDA and CDR2 is SQIVND (reference sequence). CDR3 size: 14 residues. Trimming pared 3 bases from V and 5 bases from J, leaving 13 bases between. For the CDR3, the DNA is TGTGCCAGTAGTATCAGTAGAACGGGAACTGAAGCTTTCTTT. Encoded protein: CASSISRTGTEAFF.

Note on this clone: The sample carries other DNA sequences with the same CDR3. The chain combines TRBV7-9 with TRBJ2-5; D possibly corresponds to TRBD1 (5 bases). The CDR3 contains 13 residues. V was clipped by 3 bases and J by 3 bases, with 8 bases between them. Germline CDR1 SEHNR, CDR2 FQNEAQ (reference sequence). CDR3 sequence: CASSFTGEETQYF. In DNA form, the CDR3 reads TGTGCCAGCAGCTTTACAGGAGAAGAGACCCAGTACTTC. The complete variable domain, with remaining parts taken from reference TRBV7-9 and TRBJ2-5, reads DTGVSQNPRHKITKRGQNVTFRCDPISEHNRLYWYRQTLGQGPEFLTYFQNEAQLEKSRLLSDRFSAERPKGSFSTLEIQRTEQGDSAMYLCASSFTGEETQYFGPGTRLLVL.

This chain connects TRBV12-5 to TRBJ2-7; the match to TRBD2 covers 10 bases. The trim removed 3 bases at V and 6 bases at J, leaving 14 bases unmatched. The CDR3 loop spans 17 amino acids. Per germline, CDR1 LGHNT and CDR2 FRNRAP. CDR3: CASGFGADGTSVTEQYF. In nucleotides, the CDR3 is TGTGCTAGTGGTTTTGGGGCCGACGGGACTAGCGTGACCGAGCAGTACTTC.

This clone was seen a handful of times. The chain is built from TRBV5-4 and TRBJ2-3; 9 bases are a match to TRBD2. Germline CDR1 is SGHNT and CDR2 is YYREEE (reference sequence). V was clipped by 0 bases and J by 6 bases; unmatched bases: 2. This CDR3 region has 14 residues. This CDR3 is CASSLVSGSDTQYF. DNA for the CDR3: TGTGCCAGCAGCTTGGTTAGCGGGAGCGATACGCAGTATTTT.

The chain uses TRBV4-1 and TRBJ2-1, with 9 bases aligning to TRBD1. The CDR3 has 15 residues. CDR1 is MGHRA and CDR2 is YSYEKL in the germline V gene. V shed 3 bases, J shed 8 bases, and the junction held 8 bases outside the gene matches. The CDR3 DNA sequence: TGCGCCAGCAGCCACCCGGGACAGGGTGGAGATGAGCAGTTCTTC. This translates into CASSHPGQGGDEQFF.

V gene TRBV28 combines with J gene TRBJ1-4; D unresolved. V was shortened by 6 bases and J by 5 bases, with 10 bases between the two germline ends. CDR1 is MDHEN and CDR2 is SYDVKM in the germline V gene. This CDR3 spans 13 amino acids. CDR3 nucleotides: TGTGCCAGCAGAAGGCAGGCGAATGAAAAACTGTTTTTT. Its translation is CASRRQANEKLFF.

The chain links TRBV15 to TRBJ2-3, with 10 bases aligning to TRBD2. The V gene end was trimmed by 5 bases and the J gene end by 3 bases; junction bases not matched to a gene: 14. The CDR3 is 18 residues long. Looked up from germline, CDR1 is LNHNV and CDR2 is YYDKDF (reference sequence). The CDR3: CATSRRRLLAGITDTQYF. Written as DNA, the CDR3 is TGTGCCACCAGCCGACGCCGCCTACTAGCGGGAATTACAGATACGCAGTATTTT. The full variable domain, completed using reference TRBV15 and TRBJ2-3, is DAMVIQNPRYQVTQFGKPVTLSCSQTLNHNVMYWYQQKSSQAPKLLFHYYDKDFNNEADTPDNFQSRRPNTSFCFLDIRSPGLGDTAMYLCATSRRRLLAGITDTQYFGPGTRLTVL.